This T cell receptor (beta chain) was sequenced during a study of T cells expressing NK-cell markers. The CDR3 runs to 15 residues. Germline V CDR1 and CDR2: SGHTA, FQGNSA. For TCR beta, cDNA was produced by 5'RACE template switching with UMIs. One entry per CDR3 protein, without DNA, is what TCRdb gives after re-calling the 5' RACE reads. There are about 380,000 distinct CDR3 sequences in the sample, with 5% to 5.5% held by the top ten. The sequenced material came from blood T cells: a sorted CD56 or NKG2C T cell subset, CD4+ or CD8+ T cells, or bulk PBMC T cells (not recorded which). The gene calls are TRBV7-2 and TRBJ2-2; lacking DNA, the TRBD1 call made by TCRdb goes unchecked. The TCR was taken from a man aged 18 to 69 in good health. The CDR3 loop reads CASSPGTGLSGELFF. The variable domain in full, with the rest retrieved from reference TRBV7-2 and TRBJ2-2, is GAGVSQSPSNKVTEKGKDVELRCDPISGHTALYWYRQSLGQGLEFLIYFQGNSAPDKSGLPSDRFSAERTGGSVSTLTIQRTQQEDSAVYLCASSPGTGLSGELFFGEGSRLTVL.